The 25 T cell receptor beta chains presented below share a single source sample, sequenced in a study of CD8 T cells in ankylosing spondylitis. Each CDR3 protein is one row after TCRdb ran MiXCR on the 5' RACE reads. Of around 140,000 distinct CDR3 sequences in the sample, roughly 10% were seen once. Sequencing input: blood, either unsorted or a sorted T cell fraction (not recorded which). The receptors shown here come from a female donor with ankylosing spondylitis or in good health (not recorded which).

This clonotype was counted ten times or more. The chain uses TRBV20-1 and TRBJ2-1, with TRBD2 identical over 9 bases. J was trimmed by 4 bases and V by 7 bases; bases with no gene match: 5. Germline CDR1 is DFQATT and CDR2 is SNEGSKA (reference sequence). The CDR3 has 13 residues. The CDR3 bases are TGCAGTGGGCTAGCGGGGACTTACAATGAGCAGTTCTTC. Its protein product is CSGLAGTYNEQFF.

This clonotype was seen many times. V usage is TRBV7-2 and J usage is TRBJ2-1; 7 bases line up with TRBD2. After removal of 2 bases from V and 8 bases from J, the junction contained 6 bases not matched to a gene. CDR3 length equals 14 residues. Germline lookup yields CDR1 SGHTA and CDR2 FQGNSA. CDR3: CASSLRREMDEQFF. The CDR3 DNA follows: TGTGCCAGCAGCTTACGGCGGGAGATGGATGAGCAGTTCTTC. Based on the CDR3 plus reference TRBV7-2 and TRBJ2-1, the full variable domain is GAGVSQSPSNKVTEKGKDVELRCDPISGHTALYWYRQSLGQGLEFLIYFQGNSAPDKSGLPSDRFSAERTGGSVSTLTIQRTQQEDSAVYLCASSLRREMDEQFFGPGTRLTVL.

This clonotype was detected many times. At one end, the junction sequence differs from germline, possibly due to a read error. The rearrangement uses TRBV3-1 and TRBJ2-7, with a possible D match to TRBD2 (5 bases). This CDR3 spans 12 amino acids. CDR1 is LGHDT, CDR2 YNNKEL, per germline (reference sequence). The CDR3 is CASSQDRGPPLF. The CDR3 coding sequence is TGTGCCAGCAGCCAAGACAGAGGGCCTCCCCTTTTC.

There are many counts of this clonotype. The rearrangement links TRBV27 to TRBJ1-5; unclear D gene. Per the germline V gene, CDR1 is MNHEY and CDR2 is SMNVEV (reference sequence). The CDR3 spans 13 residues. Trimming pared 1 base from V and 7 bases from J, leaving 8 bases between. The DNA for the CDR3 is TGTGCCAGCAGTTTATACGGGGTACAGCCCCAGCATTTT. Protein: CASSLYGVQPQHF.

There are many counts of this clonotype. The gene calls are TRBV7-9 and TRBJ1-2; tentative D call: TRBD1 (6 bases). V gave up 5 bases and J gave up 8 bases, with 21 bases separating them. The V gene's germline CDR1 is SEHNR and CDR2 FQNEAQ (reference sequence). The CDR3 has 15 residues. For the CDR3, the DNA is TGTGCCAGCAGCCTGGACGAGGGGGTCCGTGACGGCTACACCTTC. Translating gives CASSLDEGVRDGYTF. Supplemented by reference TRBV7-9 and TRBJ1-2, the full variable domain reads DTGVSQNPRHKITKRGQNVTFRCDPISEHNRLYWYRQTLGQGPEFLTYFQNEAQLEKSRLLSDRFSAERPKGSFSTLEIQRTEQGDSAMYLCASSLDEGVRDGYTFGSGTRLTVV.

This clonotype was seen many times. This chain connects TRBV7-9 to TRBJ2-1, with D perhaps given as TRBD1 or TRBD2 (5 bases each). Trimming took off 5 bases at V and 9 bases at J, with 11 bases between the two ends. Germline V gene sequence: CDR1 SEHNR, CDR2 FQNEAQ (reference sequence). The CDR3 is 12 amino acids. The CDR3 is CASSATRGEQFF. DNA of the CDR3: TGTGCCAGCAGCGCCACTAGGGGTGAGCAGTTCTTC.

This clonotype appeared many times. CDR3 DNA: TGTGCCAGCAGCTCTTCGAACAGGGGAGCGAATGAGCAGTTCTTC. Protein: CASSSSNRGANEQFF. This chain joins TRBV13 and TRBJ2-1, with 7 positions matching TRBD1. The CDR3 spans 15 residues. Trimming cost V 4 bases and J 7 bases; bases outside gene matches: 10. Germline CDR1 PRHDT, CDR2 FYEKMQ (reference sequence).

Ten or more counts support this clonotype. V usage is TRBV4-1 and J usage is TRBJ1-2; the match to TRBD1 covers 8 bases. In germline, CDR1 is MGHRA, CDR2 YSYEKL. The CDR3 runs to 16 residues. V was pared by 3 bases and J by 2 bases, with 8 bases of the junction left unmatched. This chain's CDR3 is CASSQPGTGWNYGYTF. The CDR3 DNA is TGCGCCAGCAGCCAGCCCGGGACAGGCTGGAACTATGGCTACACCTTC.

A note on this clonotype: This clone may be a read error of a much larger clone one base away. The chain employs TRBV28 and TRBJ2-7; D possibly corresponds to TRBD1 (5 bases). Germline loops: CDR1 MDHEN, CDR2 SYDVKM. This CDR3 contains 13 residues. CDR3 sequence: CAGSYPGNYEQYF. The CDR3, as DNA: TGTGCCGGCAGTTACCCAGGGAACTACGAGCAGTACTTC.

The V call is TRBV5-1, the J call TRBJ2-1, with D possibly TRBD2 on 6 matching bases. Trimming shortened V by 3 bases and J by 4 bases, and 14 bases separated the two germline ends. The length of the CDR3 is 15 residues. The germline V gene encodes CDR1 SGHRS and CDR2 YFSETQ. Written as DNA, the CDR3 is TGCGCCAGCAGCTCCCCGGTCCGGGGGTACAATGAGCAGTTCTTC. This codes for CASSSPVRGYNEQFF.

The sample holds many counts of this clonotype. The chain combines TRBV5-4 with TRBJ2-1; 10 nucleotides align to TRBD2. CDR1 is SGHNT, CDR2 YYREEE, per germline (reference sequence). This CDR3 spans 17 amino acids. V lost 0 bases and J lost 4; bases outside the gene matches: 7. CDR3 bases: TGTGCCAGCAGCTTGGGGCTAGCGGGGGCCCCTTACAATGAGCAGTTCTTC. Translated, it gives CASSLGLAGAPYNEQFF.

This clonotype has at least ten counts. This sequence joins TRBV10-3 and TRBJ1-2; unclear D gene. V was cut by 4 bases and J by 1 base, with 4 bases left in between. Germline V gene data show CDR1 as ENHRY and CDR2 as SYGVKD. CDR3 length: 12 residues. The CDR3 coding sequence is TGTGCCATCAGTGGATATAACTATGGCTACACCTTC. Residues: CAISGYNYGYTF.

The table lists this clonotype with a few counts. This chain uses TRBV30 with TRBJ2-7; maybe TRBD1 (5 bases). Germline lookup yields CDR1 GTSNPN and CDR2 SVGIG (reference sequence). The CDR3 has 14 residues. The V end was cut by 0 bases, the J end by 5 bases, with 14 bases between. The CDR3 region has the DNA TGTGCCTGGAGTGTACGGGCAGGGATCCACGAGCAGTACTTC. Its protein product is CAWSVRAGIHEQYF.

A remark on this clonotype: A read error may explain this, as a much larger clone is one base away. CDR3: CASSLGQLHGYTF. CDR3 sequence (DNA): TGCGCCAGCAGCTTGGGACAGCTACATGGCTACACCTTC. The V gene is TRBV5-1, the J gene TRBJ1-2; D might be TRBD1 (5 bases). V lost 0 bases to trimming and J lost 6 bases, with 9 bases between them. Germline CDR1 is SGHRS and CDR2 is YFSETQ. This CDR3 comprises 13 residues.

This clonotype was recorded at least ten times. The rearrangement uses TRBV20-1 and TRBJ2-1; either TRBD1 or TRBD2 may supply D (5 bases each). Trimming took 6 bases from V and 9 from J, leaving 15 bases between them. Germline V gene sequence: CDR1 DFQATT, CDR2 SNEGSKA (reference sequence). The CDR3 length is 12 residues. The CDR3 loop is CSATATSTEQFF. The CDR3 DNA reads as TGCAGTGCGACAGCTACTAGTACTGAGCAGTTCTTC.

Ten or more counts support this clonotype. This chain connects TRBV5-1 to TRBJ2-1; possibly TRBD1 for D (6 bases). The CDR3 consists of 13 residues. Germline CDR1 is SGHRS and CDR2 is YFSETQ. Trimming stripped 4 bases from V and 6 bases from J, with 11 bases between. The chain's CDR3 is CASSPTTGNEQFF. The CDR3 region has the DNA TGCGCCAGCAGCCCGACGACAGGCAATGAGCAGTTCTTC.

The CDR3 spells CASSLADGAYEQYF. In DNA form, the CDR3 reads TGTGCCAGCAGCTTGGCAGACGGAGCCTACGAGCAGTACTTC. The chain recombines TRBV5-4 with TRBJ2-7; D is unresolved. Germline values: CDR1 SGHNT, CDR2 YYREEE (reference sequence). CDR3 length equals 14 residues. V dropped 0 bases and J dropped 2 bases, with 9 bases sitting between them.

This clonotype has a count of ten or more. The chain recombines TRBV12-3 or TRBV12-4 with TRBJ2-2, with 8 bases lining up with TRBD2. This CDR3 has 21 residues. The J segment lost 7 bases and the V segment lost 0 bases, leaving 22 bases of the junction unmatched. CDR3 nucleotide sequence: TGTGCCAGCAGTTTAGCCAGAGCGGGGGCCCTCCTCCTACAAACTAGCGGGGAGCTGTTTTTT. Protein: CASSLARAGALLLQTSGELFF.

Comment on this clonotype: Since a much larger clone is just one base distant, this may be a read error. V and J are TRBV20-1 and TRBJ2-3; D assignment may be TRBD1 or TRBD2 (5 bases each). Germline V gene data show CDR1 as DFQATT and CDR2 as SNEGSKA (reference sequence). This CDR3 has 13 residues. V dropped 7 bases and J dropped 4 bases, with 15 bases sitting between them. The CDR3, as DNA: TGCAGTGTTAGGGGACCTGGACCAGATACGCAGTATTTT. It translates to CSVRGPGPDTQYF.

On this clonotype: No conserved phenylalanine or tryptophan ends this CDR3, so it is likely a read error. This chain uses TRBV28 with TRBJ2-7; 7 positions agree with TRBD1. J lost 3 bases, V lost 8 bases, and 4 bases had no gene match. CDR3 length: 12 residues. Germline CDR1 MDHEN, CDR2 SYDVKM. The CDR3 sequence: CASSGTVYEQYL. The DNA of the CDR3 is TGTGCCAGCTCAGGGACAGTCTACGAGCAGTACCTC.

This clonotype was observed at least ten times. The chain is built from TRBV10-3 and TRBJ2-7; D gene uncertain. The ends were cut back, 7 bases at V and 0 bases at J, with 16 bases in the middle. Germline V gene sequence: CDR1 ENHRY, CDR2 SYGVKD. The CDR3 has 15 amino acids. The chain's CDR3 is CAITPSFDTSYEQYF. The CDR3 nucleotides are TGTGCCATCACCCCCTCCTTCGACACCTCCTACGAGCAGTACTTC.

This clonotype was counted many times. This sequence joins TRBV5-5 and TRBJ2-2; D call uncertain. CDR1 and CDR2 (germline): SGHKS, YYEKEE (reference sequence). The V gene lost 1 base and the J gene lost 0 bases, with 4 bases spanning the gap. The CDR3 spans 14 residues. CDR3 protein: CASSLYPNTGELFF. CDR3 sequence (DNA): TGTGCCAGCAGCTTGTACCCGAACACCGGGGAGCTGTTTTTT.

This clonotype was observed many times. The chain recombines TRBV12-3 or TRBV12-4 with TRBJ2-3; a weak D match, TRBD1 (5 bases). The CDR3 is made up of 17 amino acids. V gave up 6 bases and J gave up 2 bases, with 21 bases separating them. The CDR3 DNA sequence: TGTGCCAGCAGCCCCGGATCTTGGCTCAGGGCCACAGATACGCAGTATTTT. Translating it yields CASSPGSWLRATDTQYF.

This clonotype has just a few counts. The chain employs TRBV6-5 and TRBJ2-1; 8 positions agree with TRBD1. The CDR3 spans 14 residues. V shed 4 bases, J shed 5 bases, and the junction held 4 bases outside the gene matches. Germline-derived CDR1 and CDR2 are MNHEY and SVGAGI. The DNA for the CDR3 is TGTGCCAGCAGTTGGGACAGGTCTGACAATGAGCAGTTCTTC. Translating it yields CASSWDRSDNEQFF.

This clonotype has a handful of counts. V usage is TRBV7-2 and J usage is TRBJ1-2, with D perhaps TRBD1 (5 bases). There are 16 residues in the CDR3. The V end lost 1 base, the J end lost 0 bases, and 12 bases lay between the germline ends. The germline CDR1 and CDR2 sequences are SGHTA and FQGNSA. CDR3 coding DNA: TGTGCCAGCAGCTTAGAATACAGGCCAACTAACTATGGCTACACCTTC. Translation: CASSLEYRPTNYGYTF.